These 32 T cell receptor beta chains originate from one sample sequenced in a study of identical twins. TCRdb itself ran the 5' RACE reads through MiXCR, one entry per CDR3 protein. The sample yields approximately 230,000 distinct CDR3 sequences, under 8.5% seen once. This same sample was also part of a study on T cells expressing NK-cell markers.

Material for sequencing was CD8+ T cells sorted from blood. The receptors stem from a woman between 18 and 29 years old in good health.

V gene TRBV9 combines with J gene TRBJ2-3, with 7 bases matching TRBD1. CDR1 and CDR2 (germline): SGDLS, YYNGEE. V was pared by 3 bases and J by 1 base, with 8 bases of the junction left unmatched. The CDR3 is made up of 16 amino acids. CDR3 in amino acids: CASSARQGVRTDTQYF. The CDR3 nucleotides read TGTGCCAGCAGCGCTAGACAGGGCGTGCGCACAGATACGCAGTATTTT.

In its sample, this clonotype was seen a few times. This CDR3 reads CASSLGPGQGSYEQYF. The CDR3 nucleotides are TGTGCCAGCAGCTTGGGCCCGGGACAGGGCTCCTACGAGCAGTACTTC. V and J are TRBV5-5 and TRBJ2-7, with 9 nucleotides matching TRBD1. V was pared by 0 bases and J by 0 bases, with 4 bases of the junction left unmatched. CDR3 length equals 16 residues. Germline assignment: CDR1 SGHKS and CDR2 YYEKEE (reference sequence).

The chain has TRBV7-8 and TRBJ1-4; perhaps TRBD1 as D (5 bases). V was pared by 1 base and J by 8 bases, with 8 bases between. In germline, CDR1 is SGHVS, CDR2 FQNEAQ. This CDR3 has 13 residues. The CDR3 nucleotides read TGTGCCAGCAGCTTAGGGACACGAGAAAAACTGTTTTTT. Its protein is CASSLGTREKLFF.

The table lists this clonotype with a few counts. The chain uses TRBV29-1 and TRBJ2-1, with D maybe TRBD2 (5 bases). V gave up 2 bases and J gave up 1 base, with 6 bases separating them. The germline V gene has CDR1 SQVTM and CDR2 ANQGSEA. This CDR3 spans 13 amino acids. The CDR3 region is CSVERGSYNEQFF. The CDR3 DNA reads as TGCAGCGTTGAACGGGGTTCCTACAATGAGCAGTTCTTC.

The sample holds many counts of this clonotype. The chain combines TRBV6-2 or TRBV6-3 with TRBJ2-1; 8 nucleotides match TRBD2. Losses at the gene ends were 8 bases for V and 2 bases for J; bases not matched to a gene: 2. This CDR3 region has 13 residues. CDR1 and CDR2 (germline): MNHEY, SVGEGT. The CDR3 sequence is CASHGGAYNEQFF. CDR3 nucleotides: TGTGCCAGCCACGGGGGGGCCTACAATGAGCAGTTCTTC.

The CDR3: CASSLGQPGAQYF. The CDR3 bases are TGTGCCAGCAGCCTTGGACAGCCTGGGGCCCAGTACTTC. V gene TRBV11-2 combines with J gene TRBJ2-5, with D possibly matching TRBD1 (6 bases). Germline V gene sequence: CDR1 SGHAT, CDR2 FQNNGV. V was pared by 5 bases and J by 9 bases, with 16 bases between. This CDR3 comprises 13 residues.

The V call is TRBV6-5, the J call TRBJ2-7; 8 bases align to TRBD2. CDR3 size: 15 residues. Looked up from germline, CDR1 is MNHEY and CDR2 is SVGAGI. The junction had 8 bases not matched to a gene; V was cut back by 0 bases and J by 7 bases. The CDR3 spells CASSYSSGEMREQYF. The CDR3 nucleotides read TGTGCCAGCAGTTACTCTAGCGGGGAGATGAGAGAGCAGTACTTC.

This clonotype occurred many times. V is TRBV9 and J is TRBJ2-3; D gene unclear. CDR1 and CDR2 from the germline V gene are SGDLS and YYNGEE. The CDR3 is 12 residues long. V was trimmed by 4 bases and J by 4 bases, leaving 7 bases between them. CDR3 DNA sequence: TGTGCCAGCAGCACCCAATCAGATACGCAGTATTTT. Translation: CASSTQSDTQYF.

This clonotype was counted only a few times. The gene calls are TRBV20-1 and TRBJ2-1; 10 bases are shared with TRBD2. Germline CDR1 is DFQATT and CDR2 is SNEGSKA (reference sequence). V trimming: 6 bases; J trimming: 5 bases; junction bases outside the gene matches: 13. The CDR3 spans 16 residues. The DNA of the CDR3 is TGCAGTGCAGCCCCCAGCGGGAGGGCCGGCAACAATGAGCAGTTCTTC. Protein product: CSAAPSGRAGNNEQFF.

The V gene is TRBV9, the J gene TRBJ2-7; D unresolved. Germline V lookup: CDR1 SGDLS, CDR2 YYNGEE. Trimming removed 2 bases from V and 1 base from J, with 10 bases in between. The CDR3 consists of 14 residues. The CDR3 spells CASSVMSRSYEQYF. Here the CDR3 DNA reads TGTGCCAGCAGCGTGATGTCACGATCCTACGAGCAGTACTTC.

This clonotype was counted at least ten times. The V gene is TRBV12-3 or TRBV12-4, the J gene TRBJ2-1; 7 nucleotides line up with TRBD2. With 6 bases clipped from V and 1 base from J, the junction kept 6 bases outside the gene matches. The CDR3 sequence is 15 residues long. In nucleotides, the CDR3 is TGTGCCAGCAGCCTCAGCGGGAAGTCCTACAATGAGCAGTTCTTC. It encodes CASSLSGKSYNEQFF.

The chain employs TRBV6-1 and TRBJ2-3; the match to TRBD2 covers 8 bases. CDR3 length: 15 residues. From germline, CDR1 is MNHNS and CDR2 SASEGT. V shed 5 bases and J 6 bases; nucleotides not matched to a gene: 10. CDR3 in DNA: TGTGCCAGCAGTCCCGGGACTAGGGTTCCGGATACGCAGTATTTT. Its protein is CASSPGTRVPDTQYF.

The rearrangement links TRBV7-6 to TRBJ2-7; 9 nucleotides align to TRBD2. The CDR3 consists of 15 residues. The germline V gene has CDR1 SGHVS and CDR2 FNYEAQ. V lost 1 base to trimming and J lost 3 bases; unmatched junction nucleotides: 4. The CDR3 loop is CASSLGGRASYEQYF. CDR3 sequence (DNA): TGTGCCAGCAGCTTAGGCGGGAGGGCTAGCTACGAGCAGTACTTC.

The chain links TRBV18 to TRBJ2-7, with D possibly matching TRBD1 (6 bases). The germline gives CDR1 KGHSH, CDR2 LQKENI. V was clipped by 2 bases and J by 3 bases, with 17 bases between them. The CDR3 consists of 16 residues. The CDR3 DNA reads TGTGCCAGCTCACCAGGACCCGTCGGACAGTACTACGAGCAGTACTTC. Translated: CASSPGPVGQYYEQYF.

The chain uses TRBV7-9 and TRBJ2-5; 9 positions match TRBD1. Trimming removed 5 bases from V and 5 bases from J; junction bases left unmatched: 9. The V gene's germline CDR1 is SEHNR and CDR2 FQNEAQ (reference sequence). The CDR3 loop spans 15 amino acids. DNA for the CDR3: TGTGCCAGCAGCCCCCCGGACAGGGGAAGGGAGACCCAGTACTTC. Its protein is CASSPPDRGRETQYF.

This chain joins TRBV7-8 and TRBJ2-5; 8 bases line up with TRBD2. V was pared by 4 bases and J by 5 bases, with 9 bases of the junction left unmatched. The CDR3 contains 15 residues. The germline V gene has CDR1 SGHVS and CDR2 FQNEAQ. The CDR3 DNA reads as TGTGCCAGCAGCTCGGGGACTAGATTATTCGAGACCCAGTACTTC. Protein sequence: CASSSGTRLFETQYF.

Ten or more counts support this clonotype. The rearrangement uses TRBV12-3 or TRBV12-4 and TRBJ1-1; D not certain. This CDR3 contains 15 residues. V dropped 3 bases and J dropped 11 bases, with 22 bases sitting between them. CDR3 sequence reads: CASSLSVVRTLRAFF. As DNA, the CDR3 is TGTGCCAGCAGTTTGTCGGTGGTCAGGACCTTGAGGGCTTTCTTT.

This clonotype has ten or more counts. The chain carries TRBV18 and TRBJ1-2, with 9 bases lining up with TRBD1. CDR3 length equals 16 residues. J lost 6 bases, V lost 3 bases, and 11 bases had no gene match. In germline, CDR1 is KGHSH, CDR2 LQKENI. As DNA, the CDR3 is TGTGCCAGCTCACCCACCCGGGACAGGGCGAGGGATGGCTACACCTTC. The encoded protein is CASSPTRDRARDGYTF.

The chain links TRBV7-3 to TRBJ2-3, with TRBD2 matching over 8 bases. The germline gives CDR1 SGHTA, CDR2 FQGTGA. The CDR3 has 15 residues. V gave up 4 bases and J gave up 1 base; unmatched junction bases: 4. The CDR3 loop is CASSWLAGGTDTQYF. As DNA, the CDR3 is TGTGCCAGCAGCTGGCTAGCGGGCGGCACAGATACGCAGTATTTT.

This chain links TRBV7-8 with TRBJ2-3; TRBD1 might be the D (5 bases). V was cut by 6 bases and J by 6 bases, with 13 bases left in between. The CDR3 has 13 residues. Germline lookup yields CDR1 SGHVS and CDR2 FQNEAQ. The CDR3 DNA follows: TGTGCCAGCAGACCAGGGTTGCGGGATACGCAGTATTTT. Translating gives CASRPGLRDTQYF.

The CDR3 sequence is CASSPERGSNQPQHF. The DNA for the CDR3 is TGTGCCAGCAGCCCGGAGAGGGGGAGCAATCAGCCCCAGCATTTT. The gene calls are TRBV6-2 or TRBV6-3 and TRBJ1-5; a weak D match, TRBD1 (6 bases). CDR3 length equals 15 residues. The V end lost 6 bases, the J end lost 1 base, and 13 bases lay between the germline ends. The germline V gene has CDR1 MNHEY and CDR2 SVGEGT.

The chain couples TRBV25-1 to TRBJ2-2; 9 nucleotides align to TRBD1. This CDR3 is 16 amino acids long. The V gene's germline CDR1 is MGHDK and CDR2 SYGVNS. With 5 bases clipped from V and 0 bases from J, the junction kept 4 bases outside the gene matches. The CDR3 here is CASSPTGGTNTGELFF. DNA for the CDR3: TGTGCCAGCAGTCCGACAGGGGGGACGAACACCGGGGAGCTGTTTTTT.

This sequence joins TRBV9 and TRBJ2-1; possible D gene TRBD2, 5 bases. The CDR3 extends over 17 amino acids. V was shortened by 4 bases and J by 4 bases, with 21 bases between the two germline ends. Looked up from germline, CDR1 is SGDLS and CDR2 is YYNGEE. CDR3 coding DNA: TGTGCCAGCAGCCCCGCCCGGACTCCGGCGAGGTACAATGAGCAGTTCTTC. It is translated as CASSPARTPARYNEQFF.

This clonotype was counted a few times. The V call is TRBV9, the J call TRBJ1-5; 10 bases fit TRBD1. CDR3 length: 15 amino acids. With V trimmed by 2 bases and J by 4 bases, 3 bases remained unmatched. Germline CDR1 is SGDLS and CDR2 is YYNGEE. The CDR3 DNA sequence: TGTGCCAGCAGCGTGGGGACAGGGGAAAATCAGCCCCAGCATTTT. Protein product: CASSVGTGENQPQHF. The entire variable domain, with the rest obtained from reference TRBV9 and TRBJ1-5, is as follows: DSGVTQTPKHLITATGQRVTLRCSPRSGDLSVYWYQQSLDQGLQFLIQYYNGEERAKGNILERFSAQQFPDLHSELNLSSLELGDSALYFCASSVGTGENQPQHFGDGTRLSIL.

The genes are TRBV20-1 and TRBJ1-1; 9 bases agree with TRBD1. Germline CDR1 reads DFQATT; CDR2 reads SNEGSKA (reference sequence). V shed 6 bases and J 0 bases; nucleotides not matched to a gene: 11. The CDR3 is made up of 16 amino acids. The CDR3 sequence is CSARTGEAGMNTEAFF. The CDR3 DNA is TGCAGTGCGAGGACAGGGGAAGCCGGGATGAACACTGAAGCTTTCTTT.

In its sample, this clonotype was seen a few times. This chain connects TRBV3-1 to TRBJ2-1, with D unclear. The CDR3 is made up of 14 amino acids. Trimming pared 2 bases from V and 8 bases from J, leaving 13 bases between. The germline V gene has CDR1 LGHDT and CDR2 YNNKEL (reference sequence). DNA of the CDR3: TGTGCCAGCAGCCAATCCCTTAGAGAGGATGAGCAGTTCTTC. Its translation: CASSQSLREDEQFF.

This chain connects TRBV20-1 to TRBJ2-1, with TRBD2 matching 12 bases. Germline CDR1 reads DFQATT; CDR2 reads SNEGSKA (reference sequence). V was pared by 1 base and J by 8 bases, with 6 bases of the junction left unmatched. The CDR3 is made up of 15 amino acids. The CDR3 DNA sequence: TGCAGTGCTAGAGGGGGGCTAGCGGGAGGGCATGAGCAGTTCTTC. It yields the protein CSARGGLAGGHEQFF.

This clonotype was picked up many times. V gene TRBV11-3 combines with J gene TRBJ2-2, with a weak D call TRBD1 (5 bases). Trimming took 0 bases from V and 2 from J, leaving 10 bases between them. Germline V lookup: CDR1 SGHNT, CDR2 YENEEA. This CDR3 spans 16 amino acids. CDR3 in DNA: TGTGCCAGCAGCTTAGAGGAAGGGGAAAACACCGGGGAGCTGTTTTTT. Its translation is CASSLEEGENTGELFF.

This clonotype came up many times. The chain has TRBV7-9 and TRBJ1-1; TRBD1 is a possible D gene (5 bases). This CDR3 contains 12 residues. V was trimmed by 8 bases and J by 0 bases, leaving 7 bases between them. CDR1 is SEHNR and CDR2 is FQNEAQ in the germline V gene (reference sequence). The CDR3 reads CASRGLNTEAFF. The CDR3 nucleotides read TGTGCCAGCCGGGGACTGAACACTGAAGCTTTCTTT.

This clonotype has a count of ten or more. The V call is TRBV12-3 or TRBV12-4, the J call TRBJ2-7, with TRBD2 identical over 11 bases. J gave up 3 bases and V 1 base, and 8 bases lay outside the gene matches. CDR3 length: 17 residues. CDR3 protein: CASSLELAGESGYEQYF. DNA for the CDR3: TGTGCCAGCAGTTTAGAACTAGCGGGAGAGTCTGGCTACGAGCAGTACTTC.

This clonotype has a handful of counts. The gene calls are TRBV27 and TRBJ2-1, with TRBD2 matching over 11 bases. The CDR3 runs to 13 residues. Per germline, CDR1 MNHEY and CDR2 SMNVEV (reference sequence). J was trimmed by 8 bases and V by 7 bases; bases with no gene match: 4. CDR3 in amino acids: CASKLAGAYEQFF. In DNA, the CDR3 is TGTGCCAGCAAACTAGCGGGAGCCTATGAGCAGTTCTTC.

The CDR3 nucleotides read TGTGCTAGTGGTTTAGCCCGACAGGTTACCAGCTATAATTCACCCCTCCACTTT. Protein sequence: CASGLARQVTSYNSPLHF. This chain uses TRBV12-5 with TRBJ1-6; D possibly corresponds to TRBD1 (6 bases). The CDR3 length is 18 residues. The V and J ends lost 3 bases and 3 bases respectively, with 18 bases between them. Germline CDR1 reads LGHNT; CDR2 reads FRNRAP. Together with reference TRBV12-5 and TRBJ1-6, the CDR3 gives the full variable domain: DARVTQTPRHKVTEMGQEVTMRCQPILGHNTVFWYRQTMMQGLELLAYFRNRAPLDDSGMPKDRFSAEMPDATLATLKIQPSEPRDSAVYFCASGLARQVTSYNSPLHFGNGTRLTVT.